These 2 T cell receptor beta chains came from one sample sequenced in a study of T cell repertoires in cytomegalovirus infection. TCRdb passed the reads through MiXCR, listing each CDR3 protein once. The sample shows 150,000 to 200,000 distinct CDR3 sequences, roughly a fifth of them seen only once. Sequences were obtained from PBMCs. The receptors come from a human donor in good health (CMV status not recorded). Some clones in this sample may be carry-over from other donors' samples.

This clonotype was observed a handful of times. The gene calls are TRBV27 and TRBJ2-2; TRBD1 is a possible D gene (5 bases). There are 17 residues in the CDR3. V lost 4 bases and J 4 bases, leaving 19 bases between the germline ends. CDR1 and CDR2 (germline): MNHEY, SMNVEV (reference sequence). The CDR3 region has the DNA TGTGCCAGCAGTTCAATCCACAGGTCTTCTTTCACCGGGGAGCTGTTTTTT. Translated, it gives CASSSIHRSSFTGELFF.

CDR3 protein: CSATAGSQETQYF. In nucleotides, the CDR3 is TGCAGTGCCACAGCCGGGAGCCAAGAGACCCAGTACTTC. This chain uses TRBV20-1 with TRBJ2-5, with D possibly matching TRBD2 (6 bases). Trimming took 6 bases from V and 1 from J, leaving 12 bases between them. The germline V gene has CDR1 DFQATT and CDR2 SNEGSKA (reference sequence). This CDR3 contains 13 residues.